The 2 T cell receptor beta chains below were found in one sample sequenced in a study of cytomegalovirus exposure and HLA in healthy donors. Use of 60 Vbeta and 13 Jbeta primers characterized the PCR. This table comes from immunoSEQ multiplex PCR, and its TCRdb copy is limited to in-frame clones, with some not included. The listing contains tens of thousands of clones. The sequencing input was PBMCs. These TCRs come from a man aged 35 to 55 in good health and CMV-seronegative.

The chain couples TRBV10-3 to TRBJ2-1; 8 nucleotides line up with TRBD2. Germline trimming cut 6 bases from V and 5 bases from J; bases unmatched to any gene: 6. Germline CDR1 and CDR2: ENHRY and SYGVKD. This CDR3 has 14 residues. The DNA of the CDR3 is TGTGCCATCAGGCCGGGTAGCGGGGACAATGAGCAGTTCTTC. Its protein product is CAIRPGSGDNEQFF.

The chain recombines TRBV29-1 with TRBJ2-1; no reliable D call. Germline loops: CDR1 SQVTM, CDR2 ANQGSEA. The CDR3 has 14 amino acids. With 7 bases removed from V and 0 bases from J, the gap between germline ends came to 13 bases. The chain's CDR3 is CSAGPIASYNEQFF. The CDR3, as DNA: TGCAGCGCCGGCCCCATAGCCTCCTACAATGAGCAGTTCTTC.